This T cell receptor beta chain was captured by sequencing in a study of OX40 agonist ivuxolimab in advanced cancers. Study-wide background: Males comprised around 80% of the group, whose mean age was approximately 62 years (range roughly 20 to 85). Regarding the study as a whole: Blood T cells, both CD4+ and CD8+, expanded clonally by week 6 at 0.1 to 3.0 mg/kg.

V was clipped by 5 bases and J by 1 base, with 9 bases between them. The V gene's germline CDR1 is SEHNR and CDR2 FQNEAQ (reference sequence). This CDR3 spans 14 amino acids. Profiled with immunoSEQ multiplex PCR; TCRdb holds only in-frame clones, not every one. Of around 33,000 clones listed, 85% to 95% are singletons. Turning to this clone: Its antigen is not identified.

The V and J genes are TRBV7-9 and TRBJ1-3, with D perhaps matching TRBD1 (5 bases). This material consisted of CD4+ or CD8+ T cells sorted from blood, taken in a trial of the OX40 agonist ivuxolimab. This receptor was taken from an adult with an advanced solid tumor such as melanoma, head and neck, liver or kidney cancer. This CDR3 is CASSPGTSGNTIYF. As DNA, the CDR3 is TGTGCCAGCAGCCCGGGGACGTCTGGAAACACCATATATTTT.